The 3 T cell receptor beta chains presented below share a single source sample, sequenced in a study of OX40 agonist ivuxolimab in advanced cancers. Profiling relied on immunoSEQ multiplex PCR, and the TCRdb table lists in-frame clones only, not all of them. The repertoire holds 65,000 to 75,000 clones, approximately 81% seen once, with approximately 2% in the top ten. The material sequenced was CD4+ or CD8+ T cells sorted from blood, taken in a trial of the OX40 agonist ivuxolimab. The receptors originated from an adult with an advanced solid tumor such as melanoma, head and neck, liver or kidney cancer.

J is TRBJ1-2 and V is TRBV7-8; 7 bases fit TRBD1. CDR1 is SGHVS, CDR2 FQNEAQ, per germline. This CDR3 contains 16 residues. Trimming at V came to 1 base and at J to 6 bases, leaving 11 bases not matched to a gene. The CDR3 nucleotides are TGTGCCAGCAGCTTAGAAGGTTGGATAGGGGGCGATGGCTACACCTTC. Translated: CASSLEGWIGGDGYTF.

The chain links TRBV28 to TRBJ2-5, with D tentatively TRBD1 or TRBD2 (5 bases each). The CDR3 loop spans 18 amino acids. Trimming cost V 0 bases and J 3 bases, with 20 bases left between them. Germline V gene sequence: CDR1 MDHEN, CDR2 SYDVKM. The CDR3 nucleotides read TGTGCCAGCAGTTTATGGGACACGGGGTGGGGCCTGAAAGAGACCCAGTACTTC. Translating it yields CASSLWDTGWGLKETQYF. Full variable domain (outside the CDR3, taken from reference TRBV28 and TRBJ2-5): DVKVTQSSRYLVKRTGEKVFLECVQDMDHENMFWYRQDPGLGLRLIYFSYDVKMKEKGDIPEGYSVSREKKERFSLILESASTNQTSMYLCASSLWDTGWGLKETQYFGPGTRLLVL.

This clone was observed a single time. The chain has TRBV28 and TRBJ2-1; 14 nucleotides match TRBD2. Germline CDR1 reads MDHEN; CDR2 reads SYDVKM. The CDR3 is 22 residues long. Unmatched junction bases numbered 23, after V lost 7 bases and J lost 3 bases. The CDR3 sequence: CASIGQGARSGLAGVSYNEQFF. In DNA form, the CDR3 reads TGTGCCAGCATAGGACAGGGGGCGCGGTCGGGACTAGCGGGAGTAAGCTACAATGAGCAGTTCTTC.